What follows is one TCR beta chain and its context. The data stem from a study of blood T cell repertoires in COVID-19. Study overall: COVID-19 samples collected from the United States, Italy and Spain covered acute and convalescent phases. In each case, the material was cDNA or gDNA derived from T cells, B-cell-depleted T cells, or PBMCs.

Authors' data handling: Researchers report that nucleated cell counts were estimated from reference gene primer amplification. Method: immunoSEQ multiplex PCR; TCRdb's copy keeps in-frame clones and lacks some. For V, J and clone size, that table is used; D and trimming come from the DNA. Among some 35,000 clones listed, 75% to 90% were seen once. CDR3 length: 15 residues. V lost 7 bases, J lost 2 bases, and 15 bases lay in between. Germline V CDR1 and CDR2: SEHNR, FQNEAQ (reference sequence). The sequence derives from a man between 65 and 80 years old with acute or convalescent COVID-19. The chain combines TRBV7-9 with TRBJ2-1; TRBD2 might be the D (5 bases). Material: peripheral blood. This CDR3 is CASILSGKPYNEQFF. In nucleotides, the CDR3 is TGTGCCAGCATACTATCCGGGAAGCCCTACAATGAGCAGTTCTTC.